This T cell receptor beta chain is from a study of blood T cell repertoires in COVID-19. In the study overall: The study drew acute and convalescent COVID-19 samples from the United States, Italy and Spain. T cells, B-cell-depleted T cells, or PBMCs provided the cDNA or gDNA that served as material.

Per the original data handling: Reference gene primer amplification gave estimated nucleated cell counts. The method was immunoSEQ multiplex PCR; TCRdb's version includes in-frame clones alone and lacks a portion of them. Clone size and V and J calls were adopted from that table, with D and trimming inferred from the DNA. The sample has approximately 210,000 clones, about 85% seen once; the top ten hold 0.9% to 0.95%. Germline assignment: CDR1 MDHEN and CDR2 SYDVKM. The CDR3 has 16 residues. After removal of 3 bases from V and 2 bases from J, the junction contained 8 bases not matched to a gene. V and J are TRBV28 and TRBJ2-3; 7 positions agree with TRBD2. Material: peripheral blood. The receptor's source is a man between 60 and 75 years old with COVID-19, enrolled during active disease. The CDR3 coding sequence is TGTGCCAGCAGTTTTCGACTAGCAGACCCCACAGATACGCAGTATTTT. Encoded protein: CASSFRLADPTDTQYF.